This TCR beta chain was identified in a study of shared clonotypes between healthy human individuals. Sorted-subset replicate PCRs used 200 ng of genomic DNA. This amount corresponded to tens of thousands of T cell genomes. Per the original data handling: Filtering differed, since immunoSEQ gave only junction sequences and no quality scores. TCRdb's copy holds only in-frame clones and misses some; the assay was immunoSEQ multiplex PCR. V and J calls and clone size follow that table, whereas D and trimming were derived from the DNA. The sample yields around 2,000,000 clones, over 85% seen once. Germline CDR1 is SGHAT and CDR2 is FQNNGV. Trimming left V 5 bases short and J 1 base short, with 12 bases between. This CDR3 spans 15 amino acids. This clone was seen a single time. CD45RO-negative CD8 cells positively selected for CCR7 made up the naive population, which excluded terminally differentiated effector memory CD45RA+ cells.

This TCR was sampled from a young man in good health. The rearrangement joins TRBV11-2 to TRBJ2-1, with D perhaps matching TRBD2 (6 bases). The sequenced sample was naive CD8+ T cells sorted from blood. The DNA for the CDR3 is TGTGCCAGCAGCCTCGCGGGAACATCCTACAATGAGCAGTTCTTC. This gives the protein CASSLAGTSYNEQFF. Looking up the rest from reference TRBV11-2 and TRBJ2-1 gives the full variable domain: EAGVAQSPRYKIIEKRQSVAFWCNPISGHATLYWYQQILGQGPKLLIQFQNNGVVDDSQLPKDRFSAERLKGVDSTLKIQPAKLEDSAVYLCASSLAGTSYNEQFFGPGTRLTVL.